The 15 T cell receptor beta chains below all came from one sample that was sequenced in a study of blood T cell repertoires in COVID-19. Measured with immunoSEQ multiplex PCR; TCRdb has only the in-frame clones, and not every one. The sample lists about 130,000 clones, around 86% occurring once. The specimen sequenced was peripheral blood. The receptors here all came from a woman between 45 and 65 years old who had recovered from COVID-19.

This rearrangement joins TRBV29-1 to TRBJ1-2; 9 positions agree with TRBD1. CDR3 length equals 14 residues. Germline CDR1 and CDR2: SQVTM and ANQGSEA. The J segment lost 2 bases and the V segment lost 4 bases, leaving 5 bases of the junction unmatched. The CDR3 coding sequence is TGCAGCGTTGCTGGGACAGGGATCAACTATGGCTACACCTTC. As protein: CSVAGTGINYGYTF.

The CDR3 sequence is CASSYLDDRGKDGYTF. CDR3 nucleotides: TGTGCCAGCAGTTATCTTGATGACAGGGGAAAAGATGGCTACACCTTC. The gene calls are TRBV6-5 and TRBJ1-2, with 8 bases that match TRBD1. Germline V gene lookup returns CDR1 MNHEY and CDR2 SVGAGI. V shed 3 bases and J 6 bases; nucleotides not matched to a gene: 12. The CDR3 extends over 16 amino acids.

The chain is built from TRBV5-1 and TRBJ2-3, with 14 bases aligning to TRBD2. The CDR3 spans 16 residues. Losses at the gene ends were 3 bases for V and 6 bases for J; bases not matched to a gene: 6. The germline gives CDR1 SGHRS, CDR2 YFSETQ. Here the CDR3 reads CASSWGLAGEGDTQYF. CDR3 nucleotides: TGCGCCAGCAGCTGGGGACTAGCGGGAGAAGGTGATACGCAGTATTTT.

In nucleotides, the CDR3 is TGCGCCAGCAGCTACGGGGGGGGCACAGATACGCAGTATTTT. Protein: CASSYGGGTDTQYF. The V gene is TRBV4-3, the J gene TRBJ2-3, with 8 bases that match TRBD2. CDR1 and CDR2 from the germline V gene are LGHNA and YSLEER. This CDR3 contains 14 residues. The trim removed 5 bases at V and 1 base at J, leaving 2 bases unmatched.

This clone was picked up a small number of times. The genes are TRBV2 and TRBJ2-7; the match to TRBD2 covers 9 bases. V shed 6 bases, J shed 7 bases, and the junction held 13 bases outside the gene matches. This CDR3 has 15 residues. Germline lookup yields CDR1 SNHLY and CDR2 FYNNEI. The CDR3 nucleotides are TGTGCCAGCAGGCCTGGGACTAGCCGCCTAGGGGAGCAGTACTTC. Translating it yields CASRPGTSRLGEQYF.

The chain employs TRBV18 and TRBJ2-5; possible D gene TRBD1, 7 bases. The germline V gene encodes CDR1 KGHSH and CDR2 LQKENI. Trimming stripped 0 bases from V and 11 bases from J, with 10 bases between. CDR3 length: 12 amino acids. Here the CDR3 DNA reads TGTGCCAGCTCACCACCGCAGGGGGGTCAGTACTTC. This codes for CASSPPQGGQYF.

The V call is TRBV7-2, the J call TRBJ2-1, with 8 nucleotides matching TRBD2. With V trimmed by 0 bases and J by 9 bases, 7 bases remained unmatched. Germline CDR1 SGHTA, CDR2 FQGNSA. This CDR3 region has 15 residues. CDR3 nucleotide sequence: TGTGCCAGCAGCTTAGCCCAGATTCTAGCGGGTGAGCAGTTCTTC. The encoded protein is CASSLAQILAGEQFF.

In its sample, this clone is medium-sized. This chain links TRBV6-2 or TRBV6-3 with TRBJ1-2, with D tentatively TRBD1 (5 bases). This CDR3 has 15 residues. V gave up 5 bases and J gave up 0 bases, with 13 bases separating them. The germline V gene encodes CDR1 MNHEY and CDR2 SVGEGT. The CDR3 here is CASSRGTPSNYGYTF. CDR3 DNA sequence: TGTGCCAGCAGTAGGGGAACACCCTCTAACTATGGCTACACCTTC.

J is TRBJ1-4 and V is TRBV6-5, with 10 bases that match TRBD1. This CDR3 is 15 amino acids long. V shed 4 bases and J 6 bases; nucleotides not matched to a gene: 5. Germline V gene data show CDR1 as MNHEY and CDR2 as SVGAGI. In DNA form, the CDR3 reads TGTGCCAGCAGTTCCGCCGGGACAGGGGATGAAAAACTGTTTTTT. Encoded protein: CASSSAGTGDEKLFF.

The rearrangement links TRBV6-2 or TRBV6-3 to TRBJ2-1, with 8 bases that match TRBD2. V trimming: 2 bases; J trimming: 9 bases; junction bases outside the gene matches: 18. Germline assignment: CDR1 MNHEY and CDR2 SVGEGT. This CDR3 region has 18 residues. The CDR3 reads CASSYGRFSGRKISEQFF. In DNA form, the CDR3 reads TGTGCCAGCAGTTACGGTCGCTTCAGCGGGAGAAAGATCAGTGAGCAGTTCTTC.

The CDR3 region is CASSGTSGGARETQYF. The CDR3 nucleotides are TGTGCCAGCAGCGGGACTAGCGGGGGGGCAAGGGAGACCCAGTACTTC. The chain uses TRBV9 and TRBJ2-5, with 15 bases lining up with TRBD2. V shed 3 bases, J shed 5 bases, and the junction held 5 bases outside the gene matches. The germline gives CDR1 SGDLS, CDR2 YYNGEE. The CDR3 covers 16 residues.

The V and J genes are TRBV27 and TRBJ2-1; TRBD2 agrees at 7 bases. Losses at the gene ends were 2 bases for V and 1 base for J; bases not matched to a gene: 5. The CDR3 covers 16 residues. Germline CDR1 and CDR2: MNHEY and SMNVEV (reference sequence). The CDR3 coding sequence is TGTGCCAGCAGTTTACAGGGAGGGCTTTCCTACAATGAGCAGTTCTTC. This encodes CASSLQGGLSYNEQFF.

The chain links TRBV6-5 to TRBJ1-2; D perhaps matches TRBD1 (6 bases). The V end lost 5 bases, the J end lost 6 bases, and 16 bases lay between the germline ends. Germline V CDR1 and CDR2: MNHEY, SVGAGI. CDR3 size: 14 residues. The CDR3 loop reads CASSLGGGRDGYTF. The CDR3 nucleotides are TGTGCCAGCAGTCTTGGGGGGGGCCGAGATGGCTACACCTTC.

This clone was seen a few times. The CDR3 DNA follows: TGTGCCAGCAGCCAAGTCAGAAATGGCTACACCTTC. As protein: CASSQVRNGYTF. The chain carries TRBV3-1 (or the pseudogene TRBV3-2) and TRBJ1-2; no definite D call. Germline CDR1 is LGHDT and CDR2 is YNNKEL (reference sequence). This CDR3 is built from 12 residues. V was trimmed by 1 base and J by 6 bases, leaving 6 bases between them.

V gene TRBV11-2 combines with J gene TRBJ2-7; TRBD2 matches at 7 bases. The CDR3 totals 13 residues. V lost 7 bases to trimming and J lost 3 bases; unmatched junction nucleotides: 6. Germline V CDR1 and CDR2: SGHAT, FQNNGV. The CDR3 nucleotides are TGTGCCAGCAACTTCGGGACTAACTACGAGCAGTACTTC. Its translation: CASNFGTNYEQYF.